This T cell receptor (beta chain) came from a study of shared clonotypes between healthy human individuals. General study points: Generally, estimated richness proved larger in naive subsets than it did in memory subsets. A handful of donors showed sharing of approximately 5% of naive CD4 clonotypes.

About this clone: Its antigen is not known.

The study drew all its donors from Caucasian adults living in Nashville, Tennessee. V shed 5 bases and J shed 4 bases, with 18 bases lying between them. Per germline, CDR1 MNHNS and CDR2 SASEGT. The CDR3 runs 15 residues. Only in-frame clones appear in the TCRdb table, and some are missing; sequencing was by immunoSEQ multiplex PCR. The top ten hold around half of the sample, which has about 92,000 clones, 60% to 70% seen once. Sequencing was carried out using memory CD8+ T cells sorted from blood. Stated subset: CD45RO+ cells pooled with CCR7-negative TemRA cells. This clonotype was sampled from a man aged 25 to 40 in good health. The rearrangement uses TRBV6-1 and TRBJ2-7; D could derive from TRBD1 or TRBD2 (5 bases each). CDR3 sequence reads: CASSPLSGRVYEQYF. The CDR3 region has the DNA TGTGCCAGCAGTCCCTTATCGGGACGGGTATACGAGCAGTACTTC.